This passage covers 6 T cell receptor beta chains from one sample sequenced in a study of blood T cell repertoires in COVID-19. Method: immunoSEQ multiplex PCR; TCRdb's copy keeps in-frame clones and lacks some. Of 150,000 to 200,000 clones in the sample, around 82% are singletons; the top ten hold less than 20%. The specimen sequenced was PBMCs or T cells enriched from blood (not recorded which). Receptor source: a woman aged 50 to 65 with acute COVID-19.

The V and J genes are TRBV5-1 and TRBJ2-5; D is perhaps TRBD2 (6 bases). Trimming stripped 0 bases from V and 7 bases from J, with 13 bases between. Germline V gene data show CDR1 as SGHRS and CDR2 as YFSETQ. The length of the CDR3 is 14 residues. This CDR3 reads CASSLELARGTQYF. The CDR3 bases are TGCGCCAGCAGCTTGGAACTAGCCAGAGGGACCCAGTACTTC.

V and J are TRBV29-1 and TRBJ2-3, with 10 positions matching TRBD1. The ends lost 5 bases at V and 3 bases at J; junction bases unmatched: 8. CDR3 length: 15 amino acids. From germline, CDR1 is SQVTM and CDR2 ANQGSEA. This chain's CDR3 is CSVPPRDRGTDTQYF. CDR3 nucleotide sequence: TGCAGCGTTCCCCCCCGGGACAGGGGTACAGATACGCAGTATTTT.

The chain employs TRBV7-2 and TRBJ2-1; 8 nucleotides line up with TRBD2. The V gene end was trimmed by 7 bases and the J gene end by 8 bases; junction bases not matched to a gene: 19. Germline CDR1 reads SGHTA; CDR2 reads FQGNSA. The CDR3 covers 17 residues. The CDR3 DNA is TGTGCCAGCACCCCAAGAGGATCCGGACTAGCAATCCATGAGCAGTTCTTC. It yields the protein CASTPRGSGLAIHEQFF.

V usage is TRBV2 and J usage is TRBJ2-1; 8 bases line up with TRBD1. Looked up from germline, CDR1 is SNHLY and CDR2 is FYNNEI. This CDR3 has 13 amino acids. The V gene end was trimmed by 8 bases and the J gene end by 9 bases; junction bases not matched to a gene: 9. The CDR3 DNA reads as TGTGCCAGCGTTGCAGGGGGCTTCGGTGAGCAGTTCTTC. The encoded protein is CASVAGGFGEQFF.

This clone was detected a few times. The genes are TRBV24-1 and TRBJ2-1, with 8 bases lining up with TRBD2. V lost 5 bases to trimming and J lost 7 bases; unmatched junction nucleotides: 15. This CDR3 is 17 amino acids long. The germline V gene has CDR1 KGHDR and CDR2 SFDVKD. CDR3 nucleotide sequence: TGTGCCACCAGTGTAAGGTTTTCGGGGGGGGCCGCGAATGAGCAGTTCTTC. This gives the protein CATSVRFSGGAANEQFF.

The chain recombines TRBV28 with TRBJ1-1, with D possibly matching TRBD1 (6 bases). Trimming stripped 5 bases from V and 3 bases from J, with 13 bases between. Germline CDR1 is MDHEN and CDR2 is SYDVKM. CDR3 size: 14 residues. The CDR3: CASSRGGIYTEAFF. The CDR3 nucleotides are TGTGCCAGCAGTAGGGGGGGGATTTACACTGAAGCTTTCTTT. The full variable domain, its missing parts supplied by reference TRBV28 and TRBJ1-1, is DVKVTQSSRYLVKRTGEKVFLECVQDMDHENMFWYRQDPGLGLRLIYFSYDVKMKEKGDIPEGYSVSREKKERFSLILESASTNQTSMYLCASSRGGIYTEAFFGQGTRLTVV.